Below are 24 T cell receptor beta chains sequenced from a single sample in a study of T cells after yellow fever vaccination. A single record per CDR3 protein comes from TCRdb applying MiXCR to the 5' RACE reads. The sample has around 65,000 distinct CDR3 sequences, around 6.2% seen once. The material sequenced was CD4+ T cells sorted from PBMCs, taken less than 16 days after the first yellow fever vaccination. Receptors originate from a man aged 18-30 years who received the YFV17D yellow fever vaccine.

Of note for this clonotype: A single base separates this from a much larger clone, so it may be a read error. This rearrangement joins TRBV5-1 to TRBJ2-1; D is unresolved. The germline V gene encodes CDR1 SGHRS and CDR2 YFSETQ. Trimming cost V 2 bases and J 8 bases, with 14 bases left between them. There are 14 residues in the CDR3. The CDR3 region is CASSFLGLVDEQFF. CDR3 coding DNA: TGCGCCAGCAGCTTTTTAGGGTTGGTCGATGAGCAGTTCTTC.

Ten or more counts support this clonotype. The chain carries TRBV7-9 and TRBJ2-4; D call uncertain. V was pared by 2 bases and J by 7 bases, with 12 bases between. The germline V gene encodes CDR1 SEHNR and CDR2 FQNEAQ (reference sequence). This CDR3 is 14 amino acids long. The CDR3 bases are TGTGCCAGCAGCTTAACATGGCGGTCGAACATTCAGTACTTC. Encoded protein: CASSLTWRSNIQYF.

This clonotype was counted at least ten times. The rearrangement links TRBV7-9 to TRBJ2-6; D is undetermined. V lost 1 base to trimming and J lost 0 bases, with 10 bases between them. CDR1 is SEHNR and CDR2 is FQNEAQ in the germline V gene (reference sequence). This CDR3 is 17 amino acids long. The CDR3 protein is CASSLGHSFSGANVLTF. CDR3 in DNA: TGTGCCAGCAGCTTAGGGCACTCCTTCTCTGGGGCCAACGTCCTGACTTTC. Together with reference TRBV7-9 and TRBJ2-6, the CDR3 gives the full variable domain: DTGVSQNPRHKITKRGQNVTFRCDPISEHNRLYWYRQTLGQGPEFLTYFQNEAQLEKSRLLSDRFSAERPKGSFSTLEIQRTEQGDSAMYLCASSLGHSFSGANVLTFGAGSRLTVL.

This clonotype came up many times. CDR3 sequence (DNA): TGTGCCAGCAGCTTAGACAACTACGAGCAGTACTTC. It is translated as CASSLDNYEQYF. The genes are TRBV7-2 and TRBJ2-7; D is unclear. The germline V gene encodes CDR1 SGHTA and CDR2 FQGNSA. V lost 1 base, J lost 3 bases, and 4 bases lay in between. The CDR3 consists of 12 residues.

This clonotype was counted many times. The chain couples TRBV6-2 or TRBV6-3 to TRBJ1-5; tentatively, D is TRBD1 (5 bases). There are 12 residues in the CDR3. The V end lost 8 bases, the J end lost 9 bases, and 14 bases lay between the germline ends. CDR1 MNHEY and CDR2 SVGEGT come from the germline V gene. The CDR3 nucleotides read TGTGCCAGCGGGACTTGGACTGGGCCCCAGCATTTT. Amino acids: CASGTWTGPQHF.

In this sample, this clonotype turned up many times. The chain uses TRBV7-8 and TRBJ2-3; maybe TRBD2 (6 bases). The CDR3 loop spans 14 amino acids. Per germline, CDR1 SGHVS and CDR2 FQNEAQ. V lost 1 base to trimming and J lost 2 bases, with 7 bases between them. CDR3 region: CASSLGLDTDTQYF. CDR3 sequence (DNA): TGTGCCAGCAGCTTAGGACTAGACACAGATACGCAGTATTTT.

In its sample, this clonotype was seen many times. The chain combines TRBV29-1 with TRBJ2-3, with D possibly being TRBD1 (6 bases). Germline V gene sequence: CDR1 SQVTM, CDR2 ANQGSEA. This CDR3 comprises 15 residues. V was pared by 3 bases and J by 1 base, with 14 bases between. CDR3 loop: CSVDTIEGGTDTQYF. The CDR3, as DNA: TGCAGCGTTGATACGATCGAGGGGGGCACAGATACGCAGTATTTT.

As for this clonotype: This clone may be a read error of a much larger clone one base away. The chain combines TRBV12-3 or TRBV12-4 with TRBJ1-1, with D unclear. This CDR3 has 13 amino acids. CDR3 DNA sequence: TGTTCCAGCAGTTTAATGACCGACACTGAAGCTTTCTTT. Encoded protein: CSSSLMTDTEAFF.

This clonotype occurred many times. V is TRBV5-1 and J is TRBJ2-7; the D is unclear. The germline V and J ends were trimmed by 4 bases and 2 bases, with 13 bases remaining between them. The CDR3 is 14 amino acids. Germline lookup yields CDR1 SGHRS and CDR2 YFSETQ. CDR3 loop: CASSPSKAAYEQYF. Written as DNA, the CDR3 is TGCGCCAGCAGCCCGAGTAAGGCCGCCTACGAGCAGTACTTC. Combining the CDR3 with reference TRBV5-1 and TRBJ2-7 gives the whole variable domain KAGVTQTPRYLIKTRGQQVTLSCSPISGHRSVSWYQQTPGQGLQFLFEYFSETQRNKGNFPGRFSGRQFSNSRSEMNVSTLELGDSALYLCASSPSKAAYEQYFGPGTRLTVT.

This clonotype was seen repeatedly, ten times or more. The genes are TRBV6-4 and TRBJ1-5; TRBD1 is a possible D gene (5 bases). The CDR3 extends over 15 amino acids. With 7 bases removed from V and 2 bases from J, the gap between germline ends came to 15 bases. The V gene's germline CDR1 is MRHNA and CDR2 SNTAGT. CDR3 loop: CASTPGRSGNQPQHF. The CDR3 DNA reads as TGTGCCAGCACCCCGGGGCGGTCTGGCAATCAGCCCCAGCATTTT.

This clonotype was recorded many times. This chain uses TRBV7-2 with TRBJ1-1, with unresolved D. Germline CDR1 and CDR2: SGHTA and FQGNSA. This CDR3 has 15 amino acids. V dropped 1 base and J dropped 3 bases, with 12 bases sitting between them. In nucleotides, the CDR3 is TGTGCCAGCAGCTTAGTGCCGGGCGCCTACACTGAAGCTTTCTTT. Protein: CASSLVPGAYTEAFF.

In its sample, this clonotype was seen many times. CDR3 region: CASCGWGGGTDTQYF. The CDR3 DNA sequence: TGTGCCAGCTGCGGGTGGGGGGGTGGCACAGATACGCAGTATTTT. The chain is built from TRBV12-3 or TRBV12-4 and TRBJ2-3, with 7 nucleotides matching TRBD2. The J segment lost 1 base and the V segment lost 8 bases, leaving 9 bases of the junction unmatched. This CDR3 contains 15 residues.

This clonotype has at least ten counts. CDR3: CAGLDGTYTGELFF. The CDR3 DNA follows: TGTGCCGGTCTAGACGGGACCTACACCGGGGAGCTGTTTTTT. The gene calls are TRBV5-4 and TRBJ2-2, with D tentatively TRBD1 or TRBD2 (5 bases each). CDR3 length: 14 amino acids. Germline lookup yields CDR1 SGHNT and CDR2 YYREEE (reference sequence). With 10 bases removed from V and 3 bases from J, the gap between germline ends came to 16 bases.

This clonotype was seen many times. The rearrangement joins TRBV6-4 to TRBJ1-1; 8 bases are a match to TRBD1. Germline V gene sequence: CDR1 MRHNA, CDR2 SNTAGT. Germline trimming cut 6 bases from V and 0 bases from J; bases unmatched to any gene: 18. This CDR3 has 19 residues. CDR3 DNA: TGTGCCAGCAGGCCCCACGCGATCGACAGGGGAAACATGAACACTGAAGCTTTCTTT. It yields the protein CASRPHAIDRGNMNTEAFF.

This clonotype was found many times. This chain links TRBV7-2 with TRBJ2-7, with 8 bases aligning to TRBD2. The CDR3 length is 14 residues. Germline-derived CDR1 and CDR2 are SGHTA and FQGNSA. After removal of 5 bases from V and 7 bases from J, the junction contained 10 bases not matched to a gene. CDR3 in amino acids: CASSPTGGGGEQYF. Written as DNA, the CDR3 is TGTGCCAGCAGCCCTACGGGGGGGGGTGGGGAGCAGTACTTC. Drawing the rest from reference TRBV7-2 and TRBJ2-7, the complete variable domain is GAGVSQSPSNKVTEKGKDVELRCDPISGHTALYWYRQSLGQGLEFLIYFQGNSAPDKSGLPSDRFSAERTGGSVSTLTIQRTQQEDSAVYLCASSPTGGGGEQYFGPGTRLTVT.

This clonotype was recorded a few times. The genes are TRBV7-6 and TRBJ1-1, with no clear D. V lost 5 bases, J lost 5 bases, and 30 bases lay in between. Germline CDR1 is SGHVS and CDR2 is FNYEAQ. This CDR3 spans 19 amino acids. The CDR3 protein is CASSNLPRPVGSLGTEAFF. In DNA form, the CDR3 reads TGTGCCAGCAGCAATCTCCCGCGACCCGTGGGGTCGCTTGGAACTGAAGCTTTCTTT.

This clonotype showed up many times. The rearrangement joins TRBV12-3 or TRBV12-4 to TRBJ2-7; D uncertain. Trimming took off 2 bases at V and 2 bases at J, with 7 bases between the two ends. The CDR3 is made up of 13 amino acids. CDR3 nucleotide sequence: TGTGCCAGCAGTTTATTGCACACCTACGAGCAGTACTTC. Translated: CASSLLHTYEQYF.

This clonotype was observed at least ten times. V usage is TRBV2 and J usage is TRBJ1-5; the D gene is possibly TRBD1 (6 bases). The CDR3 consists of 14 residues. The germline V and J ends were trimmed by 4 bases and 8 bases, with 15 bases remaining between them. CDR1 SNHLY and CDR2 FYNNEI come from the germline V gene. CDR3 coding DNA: TGTGCCAGCAGTGGACAGGCGGCTGGTGAGCCCCAGCATTTT. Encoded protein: CASSGQAAGEPQHF. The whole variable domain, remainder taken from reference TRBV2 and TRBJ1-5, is EPEVTQTPSHQVTQMGQEVILRCVPISNHLYFYWYRQILGQKVEFLVSFYNNEISEKSEIFDDQFSVERPDGSNFTLKIRSTKLEDSAMYFCASSGQAAGEPQHFGDGTRLSIL.

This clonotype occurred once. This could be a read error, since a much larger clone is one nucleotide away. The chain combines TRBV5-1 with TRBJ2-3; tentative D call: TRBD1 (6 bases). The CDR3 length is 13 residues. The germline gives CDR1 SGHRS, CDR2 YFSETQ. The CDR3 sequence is CASILHRVDTQYF. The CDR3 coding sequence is TGCGCCAGCATCTTGCACAGGGTGGATACGCAGTATTTT.

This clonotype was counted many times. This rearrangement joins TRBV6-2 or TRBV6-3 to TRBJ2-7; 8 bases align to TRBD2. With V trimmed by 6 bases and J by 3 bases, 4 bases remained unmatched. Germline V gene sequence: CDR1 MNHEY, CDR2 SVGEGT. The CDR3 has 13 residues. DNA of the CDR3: TGTGCCAGCAGCCTGAGCGGGGGCTACGAGCAGTACTTC. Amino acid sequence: CASSLSGGYEQYF.

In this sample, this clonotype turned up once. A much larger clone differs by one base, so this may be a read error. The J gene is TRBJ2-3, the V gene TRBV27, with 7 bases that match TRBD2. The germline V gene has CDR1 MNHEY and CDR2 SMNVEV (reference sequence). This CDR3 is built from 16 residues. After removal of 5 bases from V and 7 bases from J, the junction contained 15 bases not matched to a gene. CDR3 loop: CASSKAGPGRQYTQYF. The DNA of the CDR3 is TGTGCCAGCAGTAAAGCGGGACCGGGACGTCAATATACGCAGTATTTT.

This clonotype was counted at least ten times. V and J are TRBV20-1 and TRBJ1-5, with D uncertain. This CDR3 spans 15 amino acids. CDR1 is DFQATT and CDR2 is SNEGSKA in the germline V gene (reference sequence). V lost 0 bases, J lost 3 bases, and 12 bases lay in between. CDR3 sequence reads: CSARDDGRPNQPQHF. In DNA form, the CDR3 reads TGCAGTGCTAGAGATGACGGTAGGCCCAATCAGCCCCAGCATTTT.

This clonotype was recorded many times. CDR3 region: CASSQASGTGELFF. For the CDR3, the DNA is TGCGCCAGCAGCCAAGCATCAGGCACCGGGGAGCTGTTTTTT. The chain joins TRBV4-1 to TRBJ2-2; D uncertain. The CDR3 runs to 14 residues. Trimming shortened V by 1 base and J by 4 bases, and 7 bases separated the two germline ends. CDR1 is MGHRA and CDR2 is YSYEKL in the germline V gene.

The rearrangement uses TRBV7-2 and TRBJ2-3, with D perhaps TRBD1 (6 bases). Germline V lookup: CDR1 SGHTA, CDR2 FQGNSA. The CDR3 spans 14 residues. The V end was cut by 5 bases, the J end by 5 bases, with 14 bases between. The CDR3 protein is CASSRTHREDTQYF. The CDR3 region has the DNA TGTGCCAGCAGCCGCACCCACAGGGAAGATACGCAGTATTTT.